The 32 T cell receptor beta chains below all came from one sample that was sequenced in a study of CD8 T cells in ankylosing spondylitis. TCRdb ran MiXCR on the 5' RACE reads and lists one entry per CDR3 protein. The table lists around 250,000 distinct CDR3 sequences, roughly 10% of them singletons. The sample consisted of blood, either unsorted or a sorted T cell fraction (not recorded which). All receptors derive from a male donor with ankylosing spondylitis or in good health (not recorded which).

In this sample, this clonotype turned up many times. The rearrangement joins TRBV21-1 to TRBJ1-5. TRBV21-1 is termed a pseudogene. The CDR3 covers 18 residues. The DNA of the CDR3 is TGTGCCAGCAGCGGCGGGGGACTGTCTTTATCGGGTAATCAGCCCCAGCATTTT. Its protein is CASSGGGLSLSGNQPQHF.

The gene calls are TRBV3-1 and TRBJ2-5; TRBD1 is a possible D gene (5 bases). Trimming removed 3 bases at V and 5 bases at J, with 10 bases between. The CDR3 has 13 amino acids. Germline CDR1 LGHDT, CDR2 YNNKEL (reference sequence). The chain's CDR3 is CASSHRVRETQYF. Written as DNA, the CDR3 is TGTGCCAGCAGCCACAGGGTCCGTGAGACCCAGTACTTC.

This clonotype was counted at least ten times. The rearrangement joins TRBV6-6 to TRBJ2-2; D is ambiguous. CDR3 length: 15 amino acids. V gave up 6 bases and J gave up 3 bases, with 14 bases separating them. The V gene's germline CDR1 is MNHNY and CDR2 SVGAGI (reference sequence). The CDR3 loop is CASSADQIHTGELFF. In DNA form, the CDR3 reads TGTGCCAGCAGCGCCGATCAGATCCACACCGGGGAGCTGTTTTTT.

This clonotype was detected many times. The chain is built from TRBV9 and TRBJ2-7; 9 bases line up with TRBD1. Germline lookup yields CDR1 SGDLS and CDR2 YYNGEE. With 4 bases clipped from V and 4 bases from J, the junction kept 9 bases outside the gene matches. CDR3 size: 15 residues. The CDR3 loop is CASSPRPGTGYEQYF. CDR3 DNA sequence: TGTGCCAGCAGCCCCCGCCCCGGGACAGGGTACGAGCAGTACTTC.

This clonotype was detected a few times. The chain joins TRBV2 to TRBJ2-3, with TRBD2 identical over 8 bases. Germline V CDR1 and CDR2: SNHLY, FYNNEI. After removal of 3 bases from V and 3 bases from J, the junction contained 5 bases not matched to a gene. The CDR3 extends over 15 amino acids. The CDR3 nucleotides read TGTGCCAGCAGTGATTTAGCGGGGACGACAGATACGCAGTATTTT. The encoded protein is CASSDLAGTTDTQYF.

This clonotype came up many times. The chain has TRBV10-3 and TRBJ2-7; D is undetermined. Between the trimmed V and J ends, which lost 6 bases and 2 bases, there was a span of 8 bases. The CDR3 covers 12 residues. The germline V gene encodes CDR1 ENHRY and CDR2 SYGVKD. DNA of the CDR3: TGTGCCATCAGGGGCGACCCCTACGAGCAGTACTTC. Protein sequence: CAIRGDPYEQYF.

The CDR3 sequence is CASSYGPPSSGYEQYF. CDR3 nucleotides: TGTGCCAGCAGTTACGGGCCGCCGTCGTCCGGCTACGAGCAGTACTTC. This rearrangement joins TRBV6-5 to TRBJ2-7, with D unresolved. Looked up from germline, CDR1 is MNHEY and CDR2 is SVGAGI. Trimming took off 2 bases at V and 3 bases at J, with 17 bases between the two ends. The CDR3 runs to 16 residues.

This clonotype was detected ten times or more. V and J are TRBV29-1 and TRBJ2-3; 8 nucleotides align to TRBD1. The CDR3 spans 14 residues. The germline CDR1 and CDR2 sequences are SQVTM and ANQGSEA. After removal of 6 bases from V and 0 bases from J, the junction contained 5 bases not matched to a gene. The CDR3 sequence is CSVAQGASTDTQYF. CDR3 bases: TGCAGCGTGGCCCAGGGGGCAAGCACAGATACGCAGTATTTT.

This clonotype was found many times. The V and J genes are TRBV20-1 and TRBJ2-7; D is possibly TRBD2 (5 bases). With 0 bases removed from V and 6 bases from J, the gap between germline ends came to 18 bases. Germline V gene lookup returns CDR1 DFQATT and CDR2 SNEGSKA (reference sequence). CDR3 length equals 15 residues. The CDR3 reads CSARDSDGGLIEQYF. CDR3 coding DNA: TGCAGTGCTAGAGATTCGGACGGAGGCCTAATCGAGCAGTACTTC.

This clonotype occurred many times. V is TRBV12-3 or TRBV12-4 and J is TRBJ2-2; either TRBD1 or TRBD2 may supply D (5 bases each). The CDR3 is 16 amino acids. The V and J ends lost 6 bases and 5 bases respectively, with 19 bases between them. In DNA, the CDR3 is TGTGCCAGCAGACCAATCACGGGGCAGAGGACCGGGGAGCTGTTTTTT. Encoded protein: CASRPITGQRTGELFF.

Turning to this clonotype: At one end, the junction sequence differs from germline, possibly due to a read error. The rearrangement uses TRBV9 and TRBJ1-2; 7 bases are a match to TRBD1. This CDR3 spans 15 amino acids. CDR1 is SGDLS and CDR2 is YYNGEE in the germline V gene. CDR3 sequence reads: CASNLKTGSNYGHTF. The CDR3, as DNA: TGTGCCAGCAACCTGAAGACAGGGTCTAACTATGGCCACACCTTC.

The V and J genes are TRBV20-1 and TRBJ1-5, with 8 bases lining up with TRBD1. Trimming cost V 5 bases and J 4 bases; bases outside gene matches: 7. Germline loops: CDR1 DFQATT, CDR2 SNEGSKA (reference sequence). This CDR3 spans 14 amino acids. The CDR3 DNA reads as TGCAGTGCTTGGGGACAGGTGAAGAATCAGCCCCAGCATTTT. It specifies CSAWGQVKNQPQHF.

This clonotype was detected ten times or more. The chain joins TRBV20-1 to TRBJ1-2, with 12 bases that match TRBD1. V was pared by 6 bases and J by 4 bases, with 15 bases of the junction left unmatched. The CDR3 covers 17 residues. Per germline, CDR1 DFQATT and CDR2 SNEGSKA (reference sequence). CDR3 DNA: TGCAGTGCCCAAGAGAGAGCCGGGACAGGGGGCGCCTATGGCTACACCTTC. It encodes CSAQERAGTGGAYGYTF.

This clonotype showed up just a few times. V usage is TRBV20-1 and J usage is TRBJ1-1; D uncertain. Germline V gene sequence: CDR1 DFQATT, CDR2 SNEGSKA (reference sequence). Trimming took off 4 bases at V and 1 base at J, with 10 bases between the two ends. This CDR3 is 13 amino acids long. This CDR3 reads CSATRKENTEAFF. CDR3 DNA: TGCAGTGCTACGCGGAAGGAGAACACTGAAGCTTTCTTT.

This clonotype was picked up a small number of times. The V and J genes are TRBV2 and TRBJ2-7; D is uncertain. The length of the CDR3 is 13 residues. Germline assignment: CDR1 SNHLY and CDR2 FYNNEI. Trimming took off 3 bases at V and 2 bases at J, with 8 bases between the two ends. This CDR3 is CASSETPTYEQYF. The CDR3 nucleotides read TGTGCCAGCAGTGAGACTCCCACCTACGAGCAGTACTTC.

This clonotype was detected many times. The chain employs TRBV7-6 and TRBJ2-1, with D perhaps TRBD2 (6 bases). V gave up 1 base and J gave up 0 bases, with 13 bases separating them. The CDR3 spans 17 residues. Germline CDR1 and CDR2: SGHVS and FNYEAQ. The DNA for the CDR3 is TGTGCCAGCAGCTTAGGCTTCCGGGGGAGCTCCTACAATGAGCAGTTCTTC. It specifies CASSLGFRGSSYNEQFF.

In this sample, this clonotype turned up many times. This chain links TRBV7-9 with TRBJ2-1; D not certain. CDR1 is SEHNR, CDR2 FQNEAQ, per germline (reference sequence). Deletions cut 5 bases from V and 4 bases from J, with 3 bases between. The CDR3 covers 11 residues. The CDR3 region has the DNA TGTGCCAGCAGCCGGTACAATGAGCAGTTCTTC. Amino acid sequence: CASSRYNEQFF.

This clonotype came up many times. The chain links TRBV20-1 to TRBJ1-5; D is unresolved. The CDR3 runs to 14 residues. The V gene's germline CDR1 is DFQATT and CDR2 SNEGSKA (reference sequence). V lost 0 bases and J lost 7, with 13 bases in between. CDR3 in amino acids: CSARDLDEYQPQHF. CDR3 bases: TGCAGTGCTAGAGATCTGGACGAGTACCAGCCCCAGCATTTT.

This clonotype was observed many times. The chain employs TRBV20-1 and TRBJ2-1; D remains ambiguous. The germline CDR1 and CDR2 sequences are DFQATT and SNEGSKA (reference sequence). V was clipped by 4 bases and J by 0 bases, with 7 bases between them. The CDR3 is made up of 13 amino acids. The CDR3 DNA reads as TGCAGTGCTATCACGAGCTCCTACAATGAGCAGTTCTTC. Amino acid sequence: CSAITSSYNEQFF.

This clonotype was detected many times. This chain joins TRBV9 and TRBJ1-4; D remains ambiguous. The CDR3 consists of 14 residues. The V end lost 3 bases, the J end lost 7 bases, and 13 bases lay between the germline ends. Germline V lookup: CDR1 SGDLS, CDR2 YYNGEE. As DNA, the CDR3 is TGTGCCAGCAGCGCCGGGCCCGGGAGTGAAAAACTGTTTTTT. This codes for CASSAGPGSEKLFF. Looking up the rest from reference TRBV9 and TRBJ1-4 gives the full variable domain: DSGVTQTPKHLITATGQRVTLRCSPRSGDLSVYWYQQSLDQGLQFLIQYYNGEERAKGNILERFSAQQFPDLHSELNLSSLELGDSALYFCASSAGPGSEKLFFGSGTQLSVL.

This clonotype was counted only a few times. This sequence joins TRBV9 and TRBJ2-7; the match to TRBD2 covers 8 bases. This CDR3 comprises 14 residues. V dropped 3 bases and J dropped 3; count of bases not matched to a gene: 5. Germline values: CDR1 SGDLS, CDR2 YYNGEE. Here the CDR3 reads CASSASGTSYEQYF. For the CDR3, the DNA is TGTGCCAGCAGCGCCTCCGGGACTAGCTACGAGCAGTACTTC.

The chain links TRBV20-1 to TRBJ2-1; 11 bases agree with TRBD2. The V and J ends lost 6 bases and 0 bases, in that order; junction bases with no gene match: 10. The CDR3 loop spans 17 amino acids. Germline V gene lookup returns CDR1 DFQATT and CDR2 SNEGSKA (reference sequence). In DNA, the CDR3 is TGCAGTGCAAGATGGACTAGCGGGCCGAGCTCCTACAATGAGCAGTTCTTC. Its protein product is CSARWTSGPSSYNEQFF.

This clonotype has at least ten counts. This chain links TRBV5-1 with TRBJ1-2, with D hard to call. The CDR3 is made up of 13 amino acids. The germline CDR1 and CDR2 sequences are SGHRS and YFSETQ. V lost 4 bases and J 8 bases, leaving 15 bases between the germline ends. The CDR3 coding sequence is TGCGCCAGCAGCAAAGTGCAGGCTCAGGGCTACACCTTC. As protein: CASSKVQAQGYTF.

There are a few counts of this clonotype. The chain has TRBV4-1 and TRBJ2-3, with 7 bases fitting TRBD2. Germline trimming cut 5 bases from V and 5 bases from J; bases unmatched to any gene: 13. This CDR3 comprises 16 residues. Germline CDR1 is MGHRA and CDR2 is YSYEKL. The CDR3 spells CASSSPPAGDRDTQYF. For the CDR3, the DNA is TGCGCCAGCAGCAGTCCCCCGGCGGGAGACCGAGATACGCAGTATTTT.

The chain carries TRBV19 and TRBJ2-1; 11 positions match TRBD2. With V trimmed by 5 bases and J by 6 bases, 6 bases remained unmatched. CDR1 LNHDA and CDR2 SQIVND come from the germline V gene (reference sequence). The CDR3 totals 15 residues. The CDR3 here is CASSVSGRAGNEQFF. Here the CDR3 DNA reads TGTGCCAGTAGTGTTAGCGGGAGGGCCGGCAATGAGCAGTTCTTC.

There are a few counts of this clonotype. This rearrangement joins TRBV20-1 to TRBJ2-2; D remains unclear. There are 13 residues in the CDR3. Germline lookup yields CDR1 DFQATT and CDR2 SNEGSKA (reference sequence). Deletions cut 2 bases from V and 1 base from J, with 5 bases between. The CDR3 DNA reads as TGCAGTGCTAGAATGGAGAACACCGGGGAGCTGTTTTTT. This codes for CSARMENTGELFF.

This clonotype was seen just once. The chain uses TRBV3-1 and TRBJ2-7; 14 bases are a match to TRBD2. Germline CDR1 is LGHDT and CDR2 is YNNKEL (reference sequence). V was pared by 4 bases and J by 1 base, with 3 bases of the junction left unmatched. CDR3 size: 16 residues. CDR3 DNA: TGTGCCAGCAGCCGAGGGACTAGCGGGGGTTCCTACGAGCAGTACTTC. Protein: CASSRGTSGGSYEQYF.

This clonotype was counted between two and nine times. J is TRBJ2-1 and V is TRBV28; no clear D. This CDR3 contains 13 residues. The V end lost 2 bases, the J end lost 2 bases, and 4 bases lay between the germline ends. Germline-derived CDR1 and CDR2 are MDHEN and SYDVKM. CDR3: CASSLSAYNEQFF. The CDR3 region has the DNA TGTGCCAGCAGTTTAAGCGCCTACAATGAGCAGTTCTTC.

The chain carries TRBV10-3 and TRBJ2-7; 9 bases fit TRBD1. J was trimmed by 4 bases and V by 6 bases; bases with no gene match: 1. This CDR3 has 12 amino acids. Germline V gene sequence: CDR1 ENHRY, CDR2 SYGVKD. CDR3 protein: CAISGQGYEQYF. CDR3 coding DNA: TGTGCCATCAGCGGACAGGGGTACGAGCAGTACTTC.

The CDR3 region is CASSQEPGYGAGELFF. The CDR3 nucleotides are TGTGCCAGCAGCCAAGAACCGGGCTACGGCGCCGGGGAGCTGTTTTTT. The V gene is TRBV14, the J gene TRBJ2-2, with no clear D. CDR1 and CDR2 from the germline V gene are SGHDN and FVKESK. This CDR3 contains 16 residues. V was pared by 0 bases and J by 6 bases, with 14 bases between.

This clonotype showed up just a few times. The chain employs TRBV7-9 and TRBJ1-1; D might be TRBD1 (6 bases). CDR3 length: 15 residues. The germline CDR1 and CDR2 sequences are SEHNR and FQNEAQ (reference sequence). V was shortened by 7 bases and J by 3 bases, with 18 bases between the two germline ends. This CDR3 reads CASNPDRIEDTEAFF. In DNA form, the CDR3 reads TGTGCCAGCAACCCAGACAGGATCGAGGACACTGAAGCTTTCTTT. The whole variable domain, remainder taken from reference TRBV7-9 and TRBJ1-1, is DTGVSQNPRHKITKRGQNVTFRCDPISEHNRLYWYRQTLGQGPEFLTYFQNEAQLEKSRLLSDRFSAERPKGSFSTLEIQRTEQGDSAMYLCASNPDRIEDTEAFFGQGTRLTVV.

At least ten counts were recorded for this clonotype. CDR3 region: CASSSLGQVGTEAFF. The CDR3 DNA follows: TGTGCCAGCAGCTCCCTGGGACAGGTGGGCACTGAAGCTTTCTTT. The V gene is TRBV3-1, the J gene TRBJ1-1; 8 nucleotides line up with TRBD1. The CDR3 sequence is 15 residues long. Germline trimming cut 5 bases from V and 4 bases from J; bases unmatched to any gene: 9. In germline, CDR1 is LGHDT, CDR2 YNNKEL (reference sequence).